This T cell receptor beta chain was sequenced in a study of CD8 T cells in Susac syndrome. CDR1 and CDR2 (germline): SGHNT, YYREEE (reference sequence). This CDR3 contains 17 residues. V lost 0 bases to trimming and J lost 0 bases, with 10 bases between them. An input of about 0.5 to 1 ug of RNA was subjected to reverse transcription using random hexamers. TCRdb reanalysed the immunoSEQ multiplex PCR reads using MiXCR and keeps one entry per CDR3 protein. The table lists 95,000 to 150,000 distinct CDR3 sequences, 96% of them singletons. This TCR was sampled from a human donor with Susac syndrome. Specimen: CD4+ T cells from PBMCs. The gene calls are TRBV5-4 and TRBJ2-6; D ambiguous. Here the CDR3 reads CASSLGQRTSGANVLTF. The CDR3 DNA reads as TGTGCCAGCAGCTTGGGCCAGAGGACCTCTGGGGCCAACGTCCTGACTTTC.